The 29 T cell receptor beta chains in this list originate from one sample, sequenced in a study of beta chain features in type 1 diabetes. Their recognized antigens are unknown. Study-wide points: Among patients with Type 1 diabetes, TCRB CDR3s were moderately but significantly shorter in every one of the four CD4+ subsets.

The whole isolated RNA underwent reverse transcription, so sequencing captured expressed TCRB transcripts. Method: immunoSEQ multiplex PCR; TCRdb's copy keeps in-frame clones and lacks some. The table records a few hundred thousand clones, 10% to 15% of them present only once. Sequenced material: naive CD4+ T cells from blood. The receptors shown here come from a woman under 30 with type 1 diabetes.

The chain recombines TRBV2 with TRBJ1-5, with D possibly being TRBD1 (6 bases). Germline CDR1 is SNHLY and CDR2 is FYNNEI. The CDR3 loop spans 15 amino acids. V lost 5 bases and J 1 base, leaving 12 bases between the germline ends. The CDR3 is CASSQLTGSNQPQHF. As DNA, the CDR3 is TGTGCCAGCAGTCAATTGACAGGAAGCAATCAGCCCCAGCATTTT.

The chain uses TRBV10-3 and TRBJ2-7, with a weak D call TRBD1 (5 bases). Per germline, CDR1 ENHRY and CDR2 SYGVKD. This CDR3 has 14 amino acids. V was pared by 1 base and J by 5 bases, with 12 bases between. CDR3 in DNA: TGTGCCATCAGTGAGTTGGGGCCCATGGACGAGCAGTACTTC. Encoded protein: CAISELGPMDEQYF.

V and J are TRBV18 and TRBJ2-6; the match to TRBD2 covers 8 bases. The V gene end was trimmed by 0 bases and the J gene end by 2 bases; junction bases not matched to a gene: 3. The CDR3 spans 17 residues. Germline CDR1 KGHSH, CDR2 LQKENI. The CDR3 bases are TGTGCCAGCTCACCACCGAACGGGGGGGCTGGGGCCAACGTCCTGACTTTC. Its protein is CASSPPNGGAGANVLTF.

This clone was seen a handful of times. The chain couples TRBV6-6 to TRBJ2-7, with a tentative D call TRBD1 (6 bases). The CDR3 is 14 amino acids. Germline CDR1 reads MNHNY; CDR2 reads SVGAGI (reference sequence). V shed 0 bases and J shed 5 bases, with 11 bases lying between them. The CDR3, as DNA: TGTGCCAGCAGTTACTCGAACAGGGCTAACGAGCAGTACTTC. Its protein is CASSYSNRANEQYF.

This clone turned up a few times. This chain links TRBV19 with TRBJ1-2; D call uncertain. Looked up from germline, CDR1 is LNHDA and CDR2 is SQIVND (reference sequence). The length of the CDR3 is 15 residues. V was clipped by 6 bases and J by 4 bases, with 18 bases between them. CDR3 DNA: TGTGCCAGTAGGGCTACGGGAGGTGTCTTCTATGGCTACACCTTC. This codes for CASRATGGVFYGYTF. The entire variable domain, with the rest obtained from reference TRBV19 and TRBJ1-2, is as follows: DGGITQSPKYLFRKEGQNVTLSCEQNLNHDAMYWYRQDPGQGLRLIYYSQIVNDFQKGDIAEGYSVSREKKESFPLTVTSAQKNPTAFYLCASRATGGVFYGYTFGSGTRLTVV.

This chain uses TRBV29-1 with TRBJ2-5; D gene uncertain. V lost 6 bases to trimming and J lost 1 base, with 9 bases between them. The CDR3 has 12 residues. Germline V lookup: CDR1 SQVTM, CDR2 ANQGSEA. The CDR3 spells CSVAVSQETQYF. The CDR3 coding sequence is TGCAGCGTAGCTGTATCCCAAGAGACCCAGTACTTC.

The V gene is TRBV7-8, the J gene TRBJ2-1, with TRBD2 matching 10 bases. Looked up from germline, CDR1 is SGHVS and CDR2 is FQNEAQ. The junction had 5 bases not matched to a gene; V was cut back by 6 bases and J by 6 bases. This CDR3 spans 14 amino acids. The CDR3 here is CASSKREGSNEQFF. CDR3 bases: TGTGCCAGCAGTAAGCGGGAGGGGAGCAATGAGCAGTTCTTC. Full variable domain (outside the CDR3, taken from reference TRBV7-8 and TRBJ2-1): GAGVSQSPRYKVAKRGQDVALRCDPISGHVSLFWYQQALGQGPEFLTYFQNEAQLDKSGLPSDRFFAERPEGSVSTLKIQRTQQEDSAVYLCASSKREGSNEQFFGPGTRLTVL.

V and J are TRBV20-1 and TRBJ1-2; D might be TRBD1 (5 bases). Germline values: CDR1 DFQATT, CDR2 SNEGSKA (reference sequence). The CDR3 runs to 11 residues. With 3 bases removed from V and 8 bases from J, the gap between germline ends came to 10 bases. The CDR3 DNA reads as TGCAGTGCTAGCGGAGGGGAAGGCTACACCTTC. Its protein is CSASGGEGYTF.

This clone was seen only a few times. The genes are TRBV4-3 and TRBJ2-2; D perhaps matches TRBD2 (5 bases). Trimming left V 4 bases short and J 4 bases short, with 16 bases between. This CDR3 has 16 residues. CDR1 is LGHNA, CDR2 YSLEER, per germline. DNA for the CDR3: TGCGCCAGCAGCCTGTTGACTACCCCGAGCACCGGGGAGCTGTTTTTT. The encoded protein is CASSLLTTPSTGELFF.

V gene TRBV15 combines with J gene TRBJ1-5, with D hard to call. With 3 bases removed from V and 11 bases from J, the gap between germline ends came to 20 bases. This CDR3 contains 15 residues. Per the germline V gene, CDR1 is LNHNV and CDR2 is YYDKDF (reference sequence). DNA for the CDR3: TGTGCCACCAGCAGGGTCAAAGCTGGGAGTCTAGCCCAGCATTTT. As protein: CATSRVKAGSLAQHF.

The chain has TRBV5-6 and TRBJ2-7; possible D gene TRBD1, 6 bases. This CDR3 has 14 amino acids. V was clipped by 1 base and J by 1 base, with 9 bases between them. Looked up from germline, CDR1 is SGHDT and CDR2 is YYEEEE. CDR3 protein: CASSLPGASYEQYF. CDR3 DNA sequence: TGTGCCAGCAGCTTGCCAGGGGCATCCTACGAGCAGTACTTC.

V is TRBV4-1 and J is TRBJ2-7, with 13 bases identical to TRBD2. J was trimmed by 5 bases and V by 3 bases; bases with no gene match: 4. This CDR3 is 15 amino acids long. Germline V gene lookup returns CDR1 MGHRA and CDR2 YSYEKL. The CDR3 DNA sequence: TGCGCCAGCAGCCACCCGACTAGCGGGAGGCACGAGCAGTACTTC. It encodes CASSHPTSGRHEQYF.

This clone was counted a few times. The chain is built from TRBV2 and TRBJ1-5; 8 bases align to TRBD1. The trim removed 5 bases at V and 11 bases at J, leaving 11 bases unmatched. Germline loops: CDR1 SNHLY, CDR2 FYNNEI. The CDR3 has 14 residues. In nucleotides, the CDR3 is TGTGCCAGCAGTACCGGGACAGGTCCCTGGGCCCAGCATTTT. Amino acid sequence: CASSTGTGPWAQHF.

The chain links TRBV6-5 to TRBJ2-3; a weak D match, TRBD1 (6 bases). This CDR3 is 14 amino acids long. Trimming stripped 8 bases from V and 4 bases from J, with 16 bases between. Germline-derived CDR1 and CDR2 are MNHEY and SVGAGI. Written as DNA, the CDR3 is TGTGCCAGCTCGTCAGGGGTTCGGGCAGATACGCAGTATTTT. Protein sequence: CASSSGVRADTQYF.

This clone turned up a few times. This chain joins TRBV4-3 and TRBJ2-4; 7 nucleotides line up with TRBD2. After removal of 1 base from V and 7 bases from J, the junction contained 10 bases not matched to a gene. The CDR3 length is 16 residues. The germline CDR1 and CDR2 sequences are LGHNA and YSLEER. CDR3 amino acids: CASSQVPGGVRNIQYF. The CDR3 DNA follows: TGCGCCAGCAGCCAAGTCCCTGGGGGGGTCCGGAACATTCAGTACTTC.

This clone was counted a few times. This chain uses TRBV4-1 with TRBJ2-6; D possibly corresponds to TRBD1 (5 bases). Germline-derived CDR1 and CDR2 are MGHRA and YSYEKL. CDR3 length: 15 residues. Trimming removed 4 bases from V and 2 bases from J, with 9 bases in between. CDR3 sequence (DNA): TGCGCCAGCAGCCTTGACAGTACTGGGGCCAACGTCCTGACTTTC. The encoded protein is CASSLDSTGANVLTF.

A few counts support this clone. The chain recombines TRBV2 with TRBJ2-5, with D perhaps TRBD1 (5 bases). V was pared by 11 bases and J by 5 bases, with 21 bases between. Germline CDR1 and CDR2: SNHLY and FYNNEI. The CDR3 is 14 residues long. The CDR3 DNA sequence: TGTGCCGTCAAAGGGGCACCCTATACGGAGACCCAGTACTTC. As protein: CAVKGAPYTETQYF.

The CDR3 protein is CASSRGGTAYGYTF. CDR3 nucleotides: TGTGCCAGCAGCCGAGGGGGGACAGCCTATGGCTACACCTTC. The V and J genes are TRBV7-9 and TRBJ1-2; 7 bases match TRBD1. This CDR3 comprises 14 residues. The V gene's germline CDR1 is SEHNR and CDR2 FQNEAQ (reference sequence). V gave up 5 bases and J gave up 4 bases; unmatched junction bases: 7.

This clone was detected a few times. The chain couples TRBV11-3 to TRBJ1-1; D is undetermined. V was trimmed by 1 base and J by 3 bases, leaving 6 bases between them. CDR1 and CDR2 from the germline V gene are SGHNT and YENEEA. The CDR3 is made up of 13 amino acids. The CDR3 sequence is CASSLAQYTEAFF. As DNA, the CDR3 is TGTGCCAGCAGCTTAGCACAGTACACTGAAGCTTTCTTT.

This sequence joins TRBV29-1 and TRBJ1-1; the D is unclear. Per germline, CDR1 SQVTM and CDR2 ANQGSEA. The CDR3 sequence is 14 residues long. V was clipped by 4 bases and J by 1 base, with 13 bases between them. CDR3 sequence: CSVGSRESNTEAFF. DNA for the CDR3: TGCAGCGTTGGATCTAGAGAATCGAACACTGAAGCTTTCTTT.

In this sample, this clone turned up a few times. CDR3: CASRSGDGETQYF. The CDR3 DNA is TGTGCCAGCAGGTCAGGGGACGGGGAGACCCAGTACTTC. This sequence joins TRBV28 and TRBJ2-5, with a tentative D call TRBD1 (6 bases). There are 13 residues in the CDR3. Germline V gives CDR1 MDHEN, CDR2 SYDVKM. V was pared by 6 bases and J by 5 bases, with 13 bases between.

This clone was found a few times. The V and J genes are TRBV4-3 and TRBJ1-1; no firm D call. CDR3 length: 16 amino acids. V was pared by 0 bases and J by 0 bases, with 11 bases between. Germline CDR1 LGHNA, CDR2 YSLEER. The CDR3 DNA is TGCGCCAGCAGCCAAGAGGCCATCTTCATGAACACTGAAGCTTTCTTT. Its protein is CASSQEAIFMNTEAFF.

This chain uses TRBV28 with TRBJ2-7; 8 bases match TRBD1. The CDR3 extends over 15 amino acids. V dropped 4 bases and J dropped 6; count of bases not matched to a gene: 11. Germline CDR1 and CDR2: MDHEN and SYDVKM. CDR3 sequence (DNA): TGTGCCAGCAGTTCGCTCGGGCAGGGGGCGCGCGAGCAGTACTTC. It specifies CASSSLGQGAREQYF.

This rearrangement joins TRBV5-1 to TRBJ2-1, with D unclear. The CDR3 is made up of 13 amino acids. Germline assignment: CDR1 SGHRS and CDR2 YFSETQ. V was pared by 2 bases and J by 4 bases, with 7 bases between. This chain's CDR3 is CASSFTAYNEQFF. The CDR3, as DNA: TGCGCCAGCAGCTTCACAGCTTACAATGAGCAGTTCTTC.

This clone was seen a few times. The gene calls are TRBV29-1 and TRBJ1-2, with 11 bases that match TRBD1. This CDR3 has 15 amino acids. Trimming cost V 6 bases and J 4 bases; bases outside gene matches: 10. Per the germline V gene, CDR1 is SQVTM and CDR2 is ANQGSEA. The CDR3 region is CSVADRGRRSYGYTF. In nucleotides, the CDR3 is TGCAGCGTGGCGGACAGGGGGCGTAGGAGCTATGGCTACACCTTC.

V gene TRBV4-3 combines with J gene TRBJ1-1; D gene uncertain. This CDR3 has 16 amino acids. Trimming removed 1 base at V and 1 base at J, with 13 bases between. The V gene's germline CDR1 is LGHNA and CDR2 YSLEER. The CDR3 nucleotides read TGCGCCAGCAGCCAAGTGGTAGGGCGGGGGAACACTGAAGCTTTCTTT. Its translation: CASSQVVGRGNTEAFF.

The sample holds a few counts of this clone. The chain links TRBV18 to TRBJ1-1; D ambiguous. Trimming removed 3 bases at V and 4 bases at J, with 9 bases between. The CDR3 spans 13 residues. CDR1 is KGHSH, CDR2 LQKENI, per germline. The CDR3 region is CASSPGVGTEAFF. For the CDR3, the DNA is TGTGCCAGCTCACCCGGGGTAGGCACTGAAGCTTTCTTT.

The J gene is TRBJ1-4, the V gene TRBV13, with D possibly matching TRBD1 (6 bases). CDR3 length: 15 amino acids. CDR1 is PRHDT, CDR2 FYEKMQ, per germline (reference sequence). The V gene lost 4 bases and the J gene lost 8 bases, with 17 bases spanning the gap. CDR3 bases: TGTGCCAGCAGCTCCACCGGGACATCGAGGGAAAAACTGTTTTTT. It is translated as CASSSTGTSREKLFF.

This clone was detected a few times. CDR3 sequence: CSVGEMRAGPLKAFF. Here the CDR3 DNA reads TGCAGCGTTGGAGAAATGAGGGCCGGCCCCTTGAAAGCTTTCTTT. The genes are TRBV29-1 and TRBJ1-1; D ambiguous. The CDR3 runs 15 residues. Germline loops: CDR1 SQVTM, CDR2 ANQGSEA. Trimming shortened V by 4 bases and J by 9 bases, and 24 bases separated the two germline ends.